What follows describes a single T cell receptor (beta chain). J gave up 3 bases and V 7 bases, and 8 bases lay outside the gene matches. Germline lookup yields CDR1 GTSNPN and CDR2 SVGIG (reference sequence). This CDR3 has 14 residues. The data derive from a study of control samples from healthy donors and cancer patients. Generated by immunoSEQ multiplex PCR, the TCRdb table keeps only in-frame clones and is missing some. This sample carries 65,000 to 75,000 clones, roughly 90% of them seen once, and the ten largest clones take more than 3%. The J gene is TRBJ2-7, the V gene TRBV30, with 11 bases identical to TRBD2. The receptor's source is a woman aged 45-65 years in good health. The sample was blood. The CDR3 DNA reads TGTGCCTATAAGACTAGCGGGATTCTCTACGAGCAGTACTTC. Its translation: CAYKTSGILYEQYF.